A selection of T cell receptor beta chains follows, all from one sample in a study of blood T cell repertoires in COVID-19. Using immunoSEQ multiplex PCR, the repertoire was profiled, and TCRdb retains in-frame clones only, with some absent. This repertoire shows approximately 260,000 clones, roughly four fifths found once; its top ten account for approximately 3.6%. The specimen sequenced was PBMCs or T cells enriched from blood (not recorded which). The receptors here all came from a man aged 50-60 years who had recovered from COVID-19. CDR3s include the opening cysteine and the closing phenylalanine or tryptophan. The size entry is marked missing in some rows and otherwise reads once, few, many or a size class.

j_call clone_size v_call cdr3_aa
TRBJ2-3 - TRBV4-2 CASSRSGGARTDTQYF
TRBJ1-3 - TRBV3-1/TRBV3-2 CASYGGSGNTIYF
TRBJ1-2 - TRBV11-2 CASSTGPGTDGYTF
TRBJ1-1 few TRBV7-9 CASSFQAEAFF
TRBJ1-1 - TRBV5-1 CASSFTGRPLNTEAFF
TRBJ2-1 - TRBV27 CASSSLARGGGEQFF
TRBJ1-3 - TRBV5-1 CASSSYGTGNTIYF
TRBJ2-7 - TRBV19 CASTSGGVPYEQYF
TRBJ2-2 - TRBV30 CAWTGGLATGELFF
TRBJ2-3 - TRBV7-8 CASSPGRTDTQYF
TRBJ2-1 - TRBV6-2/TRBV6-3 CASSQSGGARNERFF
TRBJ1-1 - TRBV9 CASSGVEGLEAFF
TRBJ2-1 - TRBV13 CASSLVSIRQTDNEQFF
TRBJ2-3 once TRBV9 CASSAPPPTGPTDTQYF
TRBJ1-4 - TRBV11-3 CASSSGVKLFF
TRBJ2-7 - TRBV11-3 CASSSDSGKGSYEQYF
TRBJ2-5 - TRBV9 CASSVELAGTQTQYF
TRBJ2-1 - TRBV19 CASSIAMAGAYNEQFF
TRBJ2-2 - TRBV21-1 CASSKDPSGTRGGYTNTGELFF
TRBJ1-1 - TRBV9 CASSVSPLTGDRAFF
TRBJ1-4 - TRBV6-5 CASSYFSREKLFF
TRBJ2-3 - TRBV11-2 CASSSSSGGTDTQYF
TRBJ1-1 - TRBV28 CATHRRGGEAFF
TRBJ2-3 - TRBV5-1 CASSLRLGDTQYF
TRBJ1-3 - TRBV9 CASSVRAGGMEGNTIYF
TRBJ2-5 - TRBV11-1 CASSRTSGSFGETQYF
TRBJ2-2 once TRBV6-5 CASSYLGLAGSGELFF
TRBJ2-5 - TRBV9 CASSHGGQGAETQYF
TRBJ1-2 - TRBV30 CAWAGQRYGYTF
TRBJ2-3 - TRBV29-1 CSVDGLAGGTDTQYF
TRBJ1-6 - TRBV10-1 CASSESTDRNSPLHF
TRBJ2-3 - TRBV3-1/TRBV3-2 CASSTASGDTDTQYF
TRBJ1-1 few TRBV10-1 CASSKGQNTEAFF
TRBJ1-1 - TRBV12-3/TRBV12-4 CASSLIGAEAFF
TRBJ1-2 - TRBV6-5 CASRKQGNGYTF
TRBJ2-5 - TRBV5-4 CASSPGTGIPLQETQYF
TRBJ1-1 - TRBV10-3 CAISGRQVGTGTEAFF
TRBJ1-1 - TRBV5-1 CASSEDRAITEAFF
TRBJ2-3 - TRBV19 CASSVGRGTDTQYF
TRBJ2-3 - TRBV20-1 CSASRAGVSTDTQYF
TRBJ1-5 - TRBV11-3 CASSETGLNQPQHF
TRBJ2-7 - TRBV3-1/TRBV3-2 CASSQYFPIQGQALYEQYF
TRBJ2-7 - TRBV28 CASSLLSYEQYF
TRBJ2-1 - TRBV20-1 CSASSASGSNEQFF
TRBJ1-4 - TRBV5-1 CASSQQSTTNEKLFF
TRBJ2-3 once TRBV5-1 CASTGTGGLDTQYF